This is a list of T cell receptor beta chains from one sample in a study of cytomegalovirus exposure and HLA in healthy donors. Generated by immunoSEQ multiplex PCR, the TCRdb table keeps only in-frame clones and is missing some. The data show 130,000 or so clones, 81% seen once. The specimen sequenced was PBMCs. These receptors originate from a man aged 35-49 years in good health and CMV-seronegative. The CDR3 runs from the conserved cysteine through the conserved F or W. Fields, in order: CDR3 protein, CDR3 DNA, clone size, V gene, J gene, D gene. A D gene is named only where the DNA matches it firmly. Not all rows give a size; the values are once, few, many and, for expanded clones, a class.

CDR3 protein: CASSLRLAGGANTGELFF
CDR3 DNA: TGCGCCAGCAGCTTAAGACTAGCGGGGGGGGCGAACACCGGGGAGCTGTTTTTT
clone size: .
V gene: TRBV5-1
J gene: TRBJ2-2
D gene: TRBD2

CDR3 protein: CASSLGGTSGRATDTQYF
CDR3 DNA: TGTGCCAGCAGCTTAGGTGGGACTAGCGGGAGGGCCACAGATACGCAGTATTTT
clone size: .
V gene: TRBV11-2
J gene: TRBJ2-3
D gene: TRBD2

CDR3 protein: CASTRAPDGTEAFF
CDR3 DNA: TGTGCCAGCACCAGGGCACCGGATGGGACTGAAGCTTTCTTT
clone size: .
V gene: TRBV28
J gene: TRBJ1-1
D gene: .

CDR3 protein: CASSQDWGDMNTEAFF
CDR3 DNA: TGCGCCAGCAGCCAGGACTGGGGAGATATGAACACTGAAGCTTTCTTT
clone size: .
V gene: TRBV4-3
J gene: TRBJ1-1
D gene: .

CDR3 protein: CASSLRSGVGYTF
CDR3 DNA: TGTGCCAGCAGTTTAAGGTCAGGGGTTGGCTACACCTTC
clone size: .
V gene: TRBV27
J gene: TRBJ1-2
D gene: .

CDR3 protein: CASSYPRLGGSSYNSPLHF
CDR3 DNA: TGTGCCAGCAGTTACCCACGACTCGGGGGGAGCTCCTATAATTCACCCCTCCACTTT
clone size: .
V gene: TRBV6-7
J gene: TRBJ1-6
D gene: .

CDR3 protein: CASSVLSSAYEQYF
CDR3 DNA: TGTGCCAGCAGCGTCCTCTCTAGCGCATACGAGCAGTACTTC
clone size: .
V gene: TRBV7-8
J gene: TRBJ2-7
D gene: .

CDR3 protein: CASSIEPGRVRPYEQYF
CDR3 DNA: TGTGCCAGCAGCATAGAGCCGGGCAGGGTAAGGCCCTACGAGCAGTACTTC
clone size: .
V gene: TRBV7-2
J gene: TRBJ2-7
D gene: .

CDR3 protein: CASSEEQGAISPLHF
CDR3 DNA: TGTGCCAGCAGTGAAGAACAGGGGGCCATTTCACCCCTCCACTTT
clone size: once
V gene: TRBV6-1
J gene: TRBJ1-6
D gene: TRBD1

CDR3 protein: CASTQSQETQYF
CDR3 DNA: TGTGCCAGCACCCAGTCTCAAGAGACCCAGTACTTC
clone size: once
V gene: TRBV18
J gene: TRBJ2-5
D gene: .

CDR3 protein: CASSYGGDTEAFF
CDR3 DNA: TGTGCCAGCAGTTACGGGGGGGACACTGAAGCTTTCTTT
clone size: .
V gene: TRBV6-6
J gene: TRBJ1-1
D gene: .

CDR3 protein: CASSIARTGTQETQYF
CDR3 DNA: TGTGCCAGTAGTATAGCCCGGACAGGTACCCAAGAGACCCAGTACTTC
clone size: .
V gene: TRBV19
J gene: TRBJ2-5
D gene: TRBD1

CDR3 protein: CASSQDDRANTGELFF
CDR3 DNA: TGTGCCAGCAGCCAAGACGACAGGGCGAACACCGGGGAGCTGTTTTTT
clone size: .
V gene: TRBV14
J gene: TRBJ2-2
D gene: TRBD1

CDR3 protein: CASSVGTGTEAFF
CDR3 DNA: TGTGCCAGCAGCGTAGGGACAGGCACTGAAGCTTTCTTT
clone size: .
V gene: TRBV9
J gene: TRBJ1-1
D gene: TRBD1

CDR3 protein: CASSMIGPGGGQPQHF
CDR3 DNA: TGTGCCAGTAGTATGATCGGCCCCGGCGGAGGTCAGCCCCAGCATTTT
clone size: .
V gene: TRBV19
J gene: TRBJ1-5
D gene: .

CDR3 protein: CASSTGTVQETQYF
CDR3 DNA: TGTGCCAGCAGCACAGGAACAGTTCAAGAGACCCAGTACTTC
clone size: .
V gene: TRBV7-2
J gene: TRBJ2-5
D gene: .

CDR3 protein: CAAGVESNSPLHF
CDR3 DNA: TGTGCCGCCGGAGTGGAGAGTAATTCACCCCTCCACTTT
clone size: .
V gene: TRBV10-3
J gene: TRBJ1-6
D gene: .

CDR3 protein: CSVRGGGAYNTGELFF
CDR3 DNA: TGCAGCGTCCGAGGTGGCGGGGCGTATAACACCGGGGAGCTGTTTTTT
clone size: .
V gene: TRBV29-1
J gene: TRBJ2-2
D gene: .

CDR3 protein: CASMSGGMDRAAGNTIYF
CDR3 DNA: TGTGCCAGCATGAGCGGTGGTATGGACAGAGCGGCTGGAAACACCATATATTTT
clone size: .
V gene: TRBV2
J gene: TRBJ1-3
D gene: .

CDR3 protein: CASSSQGDYGYTF
CDR3 DNA: TGCGCCAGCAGCTCCCAGGGGGACTATGGCTACACCTTC
clone size: .
V gene: TRBV5-1
J gene: TRBJ1-2
D gene: TRBD1

CDR3 protein: CASSLVDKFNGEAFF
CDR3 DNA: TGTGCCAGCAGCTTGGTGGACAAGTTTAACGGTGAAGCTTTCTTT
clone size: .
V gene: TRBV5-6
J gene: TRBJ1-1
D gene: .

CDR3 protein: CASFSGASTDTQYF
CDR3 DNA: TGTGCCAGCTTTAGCGGAGCTAGCACAGATACGCAGTATTTT
clone size: .
V gene: TRBV6-5
J gene: TRBJ2-3
D gene: .

CDR3 protein: CASSLSGASGREDTQYF
CDR3 DNA: TGTGCCAGCAGCTTGTCGGGGGCTAGCGGGAGGGAGGATACGCAGTATTTT
clone size: .
V gene: TRBV5-6
J gene: TRBJ2-3
D gene: TRBD2

CDR3 protein: CASSRDRSYEQYF
CDR3 DNA: TGTGCCAGCTCCCGGGACAGATCCTACGAGCAGTACTTC
clone size: .
V gene: TRBV18
J gene: TRBJ2-7
D gene: TRBD1

CDR3 protein: CASSKQGGAIGEQYF
CDR3 DNA: TGTGCCAGTAGTAAACAGGGTGGGGCTATCGGCGAGCAGTACTTC
clone size: .
V gene: TRBV19
J gene: TRBJ2-7
D gene: .

CDR3 protein: CASSPGLNTEAFF
CDR3 DNA: TGTGCCAGCTCACCGGGGCTGAACACTGAAGCTTTCTTT
clone size: .
V gene: TRBV18
J gene: TRBJ1-1
D gene: .

CDR3 protein: CASSERKGSSVRGNNQPQHF
CDR3 DNA: TGTGCCAGCAGTGAAAGAAAGGGATCCTCAGTTCGGGGAAATAATCAGCCCCAGCATTTT
clone size: .
V gene: TRBV2
J gene: TRBJ1-5
D gene: .

CDR3 protein: CASSAPSSGRAYEQYF
CDR3 DNA: TGTGCCAGCAGTGCTCCGTCTAGCGGGAGGGCTTACGAGCAGTACTTC
clone size: .
V gene: TRBV6-1
J gene: TRBJ2-7
D gene: TRBD2

CDR3 protein: CASSSHMYSGNTIYF
CDR3 DNA: TGTGCCAGCAGTTCCCACATGTACTCTGGAAACACCATATATTTT
clone size: .
V gene: TRBV27
J gene: TRBJ1-3
D gene: .

CDR3 protein: CASRGQGSGTDTQYF
CDR3 DNA: TGTGCCAGCAGAGGACAGGGATCGGGCACAGATACGCAGTATTTT
clone size: .
V gene: TRBV28
J gene: TRBJ2-3
D gene: TRBD1

CDR3 protein: CASSSGQSNSPLHF
CDR3 DNA: TGTGCCAGCAGCTCTGGACAGAGTAATTCACCCCTCCACTTT
clone size: few
V gene: TRBV5-4
J gene: TRBJ1-6
D gene: .

CDR3 protein: CAWSVFGTGTATNEKLFF
CDR3 DNA: TGTGCCTGGAGTGTATTCGGGACAGGGACTGCAACCAATGAAAAACTGTTTTTT
clone size: .
V gene: TRBV30
J gene: TRBJ1-4
D gene: TRBD1

CDR3 protein: CASSQEDRDYGYTF
CDR3 DNA: TGTGCCAGCAGCCAAGAAGACAGGGACTATGGCTACACCTTC
clone size: .
V gene: TRBV4-2
J gene: TRBJ1-2
D gene: TRBD1

CDR3 protein: CATSRDRAQETQYF
CDR3 DNA: TGTGCCACCAGCAGAGATCGAGCCCAAGAGACCCAGTACTTC
clone size: .
V gene: TRBV15
J gene: TRBJ2-5
D gene: .

CDR3 protein: CASSQDPPSGGLYEQYF
CDR3 DNA: TGCGCCAGCAGCCAAGATCCCCCTAGCGGGGGACTTTACGAGCAGTACTTC
clone size: .
V gene: TRBV4-3
J gene: TRBJ2-7
D gene: TRBD2

CDR3 protein: CASSLDGALQETQYF
CDR3 DNA: TGCGCCAGCAGCTTGGATGGGGCACTCCAAGAGACCCAGTACTTC
clone size: .
V gene: TRBV5-1
J gene: TRBJ2-5
D gene: .

CDR3 protein: CASSESGVGNTIYF
CDR3 DNA: TGTGCCAGCAGTGAATCAGGGGTAGGAAACACCATATATTTT
clone size: .
V gene: TRBV6-1
J gene: TRBJ1-3
D gene: .

CDR3 protein: CASSLAGRQYF
CDR3 DNA: TGTGCCAGCAGTTTGGCGGGCCGGCAGTATTTT
clone size: few
V gene: TRBV6-6
J gene: TRBJ2-3
D gene: .

CDR3 protein: CASSIRGQGTCYTF
CDR3 DNA: TGTGCCAGTAGTATCAGGGGACAGGGGACTTGCTACACCTTC
clone size: .
V gene: TRBV19
J gene: TRBJ1-2
D gene: TRBD1

CDR3 protein: CASSLGSGSTDTQYF
CDR3 DNA: TGCGCCAGCAGCTTGGGTAGCGGGAGCACAGATACGCAGTATTTT
clone size: .
V gene: TRBV5-1
J gene: TRBJ2-3
D gene: TRBD2

CDR3 protein: CASREGPNQPQHF
CDR3 DNA: TGTGCCAGCAGGGAGGGACCAAATCAGCCCCAGCATTTT
clone size: .
V gene: TRBV6-5
J gene: TRBJ1-5
D gene: .

CDR3 protein: CASSLRAYHAWGVRPQHF
CDR3 DNA: TGTGCCAGCAGCTTGAGGGCCTACCACGCCTGGGGAGTTCGGCCCCAGCATTTT
clone size: .
V gene: TRBV11-3
J gene: TRBJ1-5
D gene: .

CDR3 protein: CASSLLAGAGNTIYF
CDR3 DNA: TGCGCCAGCAGCTTGCTGGCAGGGGCTGGAAACACCATATATTTT
clone size: .
V gene: TRBV5-1
J gene: TRBJ1-3
D gene: .

CDR3 protein: CASSKRTGGSYNEQFF
CDR3 DNA: TGTGCCAGTAGTAAACGAACAGGGGGTTCCTACAATGAGCAGTTCTTC
clone size: .
V gene: TRBV19
J gene: TRBJ2-1
D gene: TRBD1

CDR3 protein: CASSSSGTEETQYF
CDR3 DNA: TGTGCCAGCAGCTCCTCAGGGACAGAAGAGACCCAGTACTTC
clone size: few
V gene: TRBV9
J gene: TRBJ2-5
D gene: TRBD1

CDR3 protein: CASSVAPKYEQYF
CDR3 DNA: TGTGCCAGCAGCGTAGCCCCTAAATACGAGCAGTACTTC
clone size: .
V gene: TRBV9
J gene: TRBJ2-7
D gene: .

CDR3 protein: CASSLTGTGEKLFF
CDR3 DNA: TGTGCCAGCAGCTTAACAGGCACCGGAGAAAAACTGTTTTTT
clone size: once
V gene: TRBV11-2
J gene: TRBJ1-4
D gene: .

CDR3 protein: CAWSDSYQGAFF
CDR3 DNA: TGTGCCTGGAGTGATTCCTACCAGGGCGCTTTCTTT
clone size: .
V gene: TRBV30
J gene: TRBJ1-1
D gene: .

CDR3 protein: CASSLAGARTDTQYF
CDR3 DNA: TGTGCCAGCAGCCTAGCGGGGGCCCGCACAGATACGCAGTATTTT
clone size: .
V gene: TRBV7-2
J gene: TRBJ2-3
D gene: TRBD2

CDR3 protein: CASSQVSAGANGLTF
CDR3 DNA: TGCGCCAGCAGCCAAGTGTCGGCTGGGGCCAACGGCCTGACTTTC
clone size: .
V gene: TRBV4-3
J gene: TRBJ2-6
D gene: .

CDR3 protein: CASSRGQYNEQFF
CDR3 DNA: TGTGCCAGCAGCCGGGGACAGTACAATGAGCAGTTCTTC
clone size: .
V gene: TRBV14
J gene: TRBJ2-1
D gene: TRBD1

CDR3 protein: CASSQTGANTDTQYF
CDR3 DNA: TGTGCCAGCAGTCAGACAGGGGCCAACACAGATACGCAGTATTTT
clone size: .
V gene: TRBV6-5
J gene: TRBJ2-3
D gene: TRBD1

CDR3 protein: CASSSMTGGGPLRLNYGYTF
CDR3 DNA: TGTGCCAGCAGCTCGATGACAGGGGGCGGACCCCTTCGTCTTAACTATGGCTACACCTTC
clone size: .
V gene: TRBV13
J gene: TRBJ1-2
D gene: TRBD1

CDR3 protein: CATSRELAGGLDEQFF
CDR3 DNA: TGTGCCACCAGCAGGGAACTAGCGGGGGGGCTCGATGAGCAGTTCTTC
clone size: once
V gene: TRBV15
J gene: TRBJ2-1
D gene: TRBD2

CDR3 protein: CASSQDRTSDRARYWALHF
CDR3 DNA: TGCGCCAGCAGCCAAGATCGGACCTCGGACAGGGCACGATATTGGGCCCTCCACTTT
clone size: .
V gene: TRBV4-3
J gene: TRBJ1-6
D gene: TRBD1